One sample yielded the 11 T cell receptor beta chains listed below, sequenced in a study of blood T cell repertoires in COVID-19. Assay: immunoSEQ multiplex PCR; the TCRdb copy retains only in-frame clones and omits some. The table shows 250,000 to 350,000 clones, with just under 90% occurring only once. Specimen: PBMCs or T cells enriched from blood (not recorded which). Source of these receptors: a woman in her forties or fifties who had been exposed to COVID-19.

The V call is TRBV7-9, the J call TRBJ1-6, with no clear D. V was cut by 6 bases and J by 4 bases, with 7 bases left in between. Germline V lookup: CDR1 SEHNR, CDR2 FQNEAQ (reference sequence). This CDR3 region has 13 residues. CDR3 sequence (DNA): TGTGCCAGCAGGCGCGGTTATAATTCACCCCTCCACTTT. It encodes CASRRGYNSPLHF.

The chain joins TRBV11-3 to TRBJ2-2; the D gene is possibly TRBD1 (6 bases). The CDR3 consists of 15 residues. CDR1 is SGHNT and CDR2 is YENEEA in the germline V gene. Trimming removed 1 base at V and 0 bases at J, with 6 bases between. CDR3 DNA sequence: TGTGCCAGCAGCTTAGGACAGGCGAACACCGGGGAGCTGTTTTTT. Protein product: CASSLGQANTGELFF.

The rearrangement links TRBV15 to TRBJ2-3; D possibly corresponds to TRBD1 (6 bases). The germline V gene encodes CDR1 LNHNV and CDR2 YYDKDF (reference sequence). The CDR3 is made up of 16 amino acids. Deletions cut 0 bases from V and 1 base from J, with 11 bases between. The CDR3 DNA reads TGTGCCACCAGCAGAGAAAGAGGGGGAGGCACAGATACGCAGTATTTT. This gives the protein CATSRERGGGTDTQYF.

About this clone itself: A junction boundary mismatches the germline segment, possibly from a read error. The chain couples TRBV3-1 (or the pseudogene TRBV3-2) to TRBJ2-7, with 8 positions matching TRBD2. The germline gives CDR1 LGHDT, CDR2 YNNKEL (reference sequence). The CDR3 is 15 residues long. The CDR3 sequence is CASSPDGGASNEQYF. CDR3 nucleotide sequence: TGTGCCAGCAGCCCCGACGGGGGGGCCTCCAACGAGCAGTACTTC.

V gene TRBV12-3 or TRBV12-4 combines with J gene TRBJ1-5; D is possibly TRBD1 (5 bases). The CDR3 runs to 13 residues. V lost 7 bases, J lost 2 bases, and 9 bases lay in between. The DNA for the CDR3 is TGTGCCAGCACCAGGGAGGGCAATCAGCCCCAGCATTTT. This encodes CASTREGNQPQHF.

V gene TRBV11-2 combines with J gene TRBJ2-7; TRBD2 aligns across 9 bases. This CDR3 region has 16 residues. With 3 bases clipped from V and 0 bases from J, the junction kept 6 bases outside the gene matches. Germline CDR1 is SGHAT and CDR2 is FQNNGV. The CDR3: CASSFSGGGDSYEQYF. The DNA of the CDR3 is TGTGCCAGCAGCTTTAGTGGCGGGGGGGACTCCTACGAGCAGTACTTC.

Only one count was recorded for this clone. The chain is built from TRBV3-1 (or the pseudogene TRBV3-2) and TRBJ2-3; 10 nucleotides match TRBD1. After removal of 2 bases from V and 4 bases from J, the junction contained 3 bases not matched to a gene. This CDR3 region has 15 residues. The germline gives CDR1 LGHDT, CDR2 YNNKEL (reference sequence). The CDR3: CASSQWTGGSDTQYF. CDR3 coding DNA: TGTGCCAGCAGCCAATGGACAGGGGGTTCAGATACGCAGTATTTT.

This chain links TRBV18 with TRBJ1-1, with 7 bases aligning to TRBD1. V gave up 2 bases and J gave up 5 bases; unmatched junction bases: 14. The CDR3 runs to 17 residues. Germline V gives CDR1 KGHSH, CDR2 LQKENI. This CDR3 reads CASSPIDPKGARTEAFF. Here the CDR3 DNA reads TGTGCCAGCTCACCAATCGACCCCAAGGGGGCGCGGACTGAAGCTTTCTTT.

This clone has a single count. V usage is TRBV4-2 and J usage is TRBJ2-5; perhaps TRBD1 as D (5 bases). Trimming shortened V by 3 bases and J by 4 bases, and 21 bases separated the two germline ends. The CDR3 extends over 17 amino acids. Germline lookup yields CDR1 LGHNA and CDR2 YNFKEQ. The CDR3 loop reads CASSHRPQGFVLETQYF. CDR3 coding DNA: TGTGCCAGCAGCCATAGACCGCAGGGTTTCGTTTTAGAGACCCAGTACTTC.

The chain couples TRBV7-9 to TRBJ2-5, with 7 nucleotides matching TRBD2. This CDR3 has 12 residues. From germline, CDR1 is SEHNR and CDR2 FQNEAQ (reference sequence). Trimming removed 11 bases from V and 7 bases from J; junction bases left unmatched: 10. CDR3 sequence reads: CAAGLNEGTQYF. The CDR3 DNA is TGTGCCGCGGGACTAAACGAGGGGACCCAGTACTTC.

The chain couples TRBV28 to TRBJ2-2, with D perhaps TRBD2 (5 bases). The CDR3 runs 14 residues. CDR1 is MDHEN, CDR2 SYDVKM, per germline. V was clipped by 8 bases and J by 5 bases, with 15 bases between them. CDR3 amino acids: CASFFSGKTGELFF. DNA for the CDR3: TGTGCCAGCTTTTTTTCGGGGAAGACCGGGGAGCTGTTTTTT.